The following is a T cell receptor (beta chain) sequence with its context. Its specificity is not known. Each CDR3 protein gets one entry after TCRdb re-called the RT-PCR reads with MiXCR. The profile shows 530,000 or so distinct CDR3 sequences, 12% to 15% of them singletons. Germline CDR1 and CDR2: SGHVS and FNYEAQ. Trimming removed 1 base at V and 2 bases at J, with 18 bases between. The CDR3 is 17 amino acids. These data are taken from a study of response to subunit inactivated influenza vaccine. Study-wide results and caveats: Each seasonal flu vaccination may recruit only limited new T cells, authors suggested.

The receptor comes from a man aged 50 to 60 who received an inactivated influenza vaccine. The genes are TRBV7-6 and TRBJ2-7, with D unresolved. The input for sequencing was PBMCs from blood, taken approximately 12 days after vaccination. CDR3 DNA sequence: TGTGCCAGCAGCTTAGGGTCTCCGTCGCCAAGGGCCTACGAGCAGTACTTC. It translates to CASSLGSPSPRAYEQYF.